A selection of T cell receptor beta chains follows, all from one sample in a study of T-cell reconstitution after alpha-beta-depleted transplantation in children. A single record per CDR3 protein comes from TCRdb applying MiXCR to the PCR reads. The table lists about 240,000 distinct CDR3 sequences, roughly 26% of them singletons. The sample was PBMCs, taken before TCRalphabeta/CD19-depleted stem cell transplant. The receptor set was obtained from a girl aged 2-15 years with Fanconi anemia, due to receive a stem cell transplant. Both conserved end residues are part of each CDR3. Fields, in order: V gene, clone size, D gene, J gene, CDR3 protein, CDR3 DNA. A D gene is named only where the DNA matches it firmly. Rows give clone size only sometimes, using once, few, many, or a class for an expanded clone.

V: TRBV5-1; size: NA; D: TRBD2; J: TRBJ2-3; CDR3: CASSLVGGAGDTQYF; DNA: TGCGCCAGCAGCTTGGTCGGGGGGGCCGGAGATACGCAGTATTTT
V: TRBV20-1; size: few; D: TRBD2; J: TRBJ2-7; CDR3: CSAPTAGEWRVYEQYF; DNA: TGCAGTGCCCCTACGGCGGGAGAATGGAGGGTCTACGAGCAGTACTTC
V: TRBV20-1; size: NA; D: TRBD2; J: TRBJ2-1; CDR3: CSANPRLAGAYNEQFF; DNA: TGCAGTGCTAACCCCCGACTAGCGGGGGCTTACAATGAGCAGTTCTTC
V: TRBV12-3/TRBV12-4; size: many; D: TRBD1; J: TRBJ2-1; CDR3: CASSFLRTGLYNEQFF; DNA: TGTGCCAGCAGTTTCTTACGGACAGGCCTCTACAATGAGCAGTTCTTC
V: TRBV3-1; size: few; D: NA; J: TRBJ1-1; CDR3: CASSQVWRSNTEAFF; DNA: TGTGCCAGCAGCCAAGTTTGGAGATCGAACACTGAAGCTTTCTTT
V: TRBV4-1; size: few; D: NA; J: TRBJ2-1; CDR3: CASSQRGTSEQFF; DNA: TGCGCCAGCAGCCAGAGGGGCACTAGCGAGCAGTTCTTC
V: TRBV20-1; size: NA; D: TRBD2; J: TRBJ2-2; CDR3: CSASRQRGYTGELFF; DNA: TGCAGTGCTTCCCGTCAGCGGGGGTACACCGGGGAGCTGTTTTTT
V: TRBV29-1; size: many; D: NA; J: TRBJ2-2; CDR3: CSLVDANTGELFF; DNA: TGCAGCCTGGTGGATGCGAACACCGGGGAGCTGTTTTTT
V: TRBV20-1; size: NA; D: TRBD2; J: TRBJ2-3; CDR3: CSAQLAGASSTDTQYF; DNA: TGCAGTGCACAACTAGCGGGGGCGTCTAGCACAGATACGCAGTATTTT
V: TRBV20-1; size: many; D: NA; J: TRBJ2-2; CDR3: CSSWWNGELFF; DNA: TGCAGTTCTTGGTGGAACGGGGAGCTGTTTTTT
V: TRBV4-1; size: NA; D: NA; J: TRBJ1-5; CDR3: CASSPMRGAGQPQHF; DNA: TGCGCCAGCAGCCCCATGAGGGGGGCCGGCCAGCCCCAGCATTTT
V: TRBV20-1; size: NA; D: TRBD1; J: TRBJ2-7; CDR3: CSARWGWRTGYSEQYF; DNA: TGCAGTGCTAGGTGGGGGTGGCGGACAGGGTATTCCGAGCAGTACTTC
V: TRBV29-1; size: NA; D: TRBD1; J: TRBJ1-5; CDR3: CSVTDRTGVGQPQHF; DNA: TGCAGCGTGACTGACCGGACAGGGGTGGGACAGCCCCAGCATTTT
V: TRBV6-2/TRBV6-3; size: once; D: TRBD2; J: TRBJ2-3; CDR3: CASSHQREGTDTQYF; DNA: TGTGCCAGCAGCCACCAGCGGGAGGGTACAGATACGCAGTATTTT
V: TRBV6-1; size: few; D: NA; J: TRBJ1-1; CDR3: CASTVNMNTEAFF; DNA: TGTGCCAGCACCGTTAACATGAACACTGAAGCTTTCTTT
V: TRBV6-5; size: few; D: NA; J: TRBJ2-7; CDR3: CASSYGGRTVYEQYF; DNA: TGTGCCAGCAGTTACGGGGGGCGTACTGTCTACGAGCAGTACTTC
V: TRBV5-1; size: many; D: NA; J: TRBJ2-7; CDR3: CASSLGSGDYEQYF; DNA: TGCGCCAGCAGCTTGGGAAGCGGAGACTACGAGCAGTACTTC
V: TRBV11-2; size: few; D: NA; J: TRBJ2-7; CDR3: CASSEPGLFYEQYF; DNA: TGTGCCAGCAGCGAGCCTGGACTCTTCTACGAGCAGTACTTC
V: TRBV10-3; size: few; D: TRBD1; J: TRBJ2-3; CDR3: CAISESFRTGLTTDTQYF; DNA: TGTGCCATCAGTGAGTCGTTCAGGACAGGCCTCACCACAGATACGCAGTATTTT
V: TRBV20-1; size: few; D: TRBD2; J: TRBJ2-1; CDR3: CSARRQLAGVQYNEQFF; DNA: TGCAGTGCTAGGCGACAGTTAGCGGGAGTACAGTACAATGAGCAGTTCTTC
V: TRBV29-1; size: NA; D: NA; J: TRBJ1-2; CDR3: CSVVTVYGYTF; DNA: TGCAGCGTTGTGACAGTTTATGGCTACACCTTC
V: TRBV24-1; size: few; D: TRBD2; J: TRBJ2-1; CDR3: CATSGGGARGKQFF; DNA: TGTGCCACCAGCGGCGGGGGGGCTAGGGGGAAGCAGTTCTTC
V: TRBV4-1; size: few; D: TRBD2; J: TRBJ2-1; CDR3: CASSQESGGEVGEQFF; DNA: TGCGCCAGCAGCCAAGAATCGGGAGGGGAGGTAGGTGAGCAGTTCTTC
V: TRBV29-1; size: NA; D: NA; J: TRBJ2-7; CDR3: CSVESRVGYEQYF; DNA: TGCAGCGTTGAAAGCAGGGTGGGGTACGAGCAGTACTTC
V: TRBV12-3/TRBV12-4; size: many; D: NA; J: TRBJ2-2; CDR3: CASSLELYTGELFF; DNA: TGTGCCAGCAGTTTAGAACTTTACACCGGGGAGCTGTTTTTT
V: TRBV2; size: NA; D: NA; J: TRBJ2-1; CDR3: CASSEVAPQGNEQFF; DNA: TGTGCCAGCAGTGAGGTAGCGCCCCAGGGAAATGAGCAGTTCTTC
V: TRBV12-3/TRBV12-4; size: many; D: NA; J: TRBJ2-5; CDR3: CASTETSQETQYF; DNA: TGTGCCAGCACCGAGACTAGCCAAGAGACCCAGTACTTC
V: TRBV9; size: few; D: NA; J: TRBJ1-1; CDR3: CASSVDPSSDAFF; DNA: TGTGCCAGCAGCGTAGATCCCTCGTCGGATGCTTTCTTT